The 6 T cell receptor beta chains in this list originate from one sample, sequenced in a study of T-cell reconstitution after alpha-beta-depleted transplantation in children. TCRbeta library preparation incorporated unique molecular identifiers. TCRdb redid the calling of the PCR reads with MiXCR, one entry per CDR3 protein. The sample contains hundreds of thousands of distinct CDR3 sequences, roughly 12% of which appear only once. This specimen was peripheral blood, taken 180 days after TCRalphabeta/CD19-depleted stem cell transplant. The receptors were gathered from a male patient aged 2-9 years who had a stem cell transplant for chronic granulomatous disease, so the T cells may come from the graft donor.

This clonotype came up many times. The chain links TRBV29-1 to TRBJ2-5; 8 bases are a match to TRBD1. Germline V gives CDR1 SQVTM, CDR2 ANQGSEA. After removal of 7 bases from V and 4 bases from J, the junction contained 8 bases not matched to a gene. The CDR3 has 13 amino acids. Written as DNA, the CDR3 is TGCAGCGCCGGGAGCAGGGGGCTAGAGACCCAGTACTTC. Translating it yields CSAGSRGLETQYF.

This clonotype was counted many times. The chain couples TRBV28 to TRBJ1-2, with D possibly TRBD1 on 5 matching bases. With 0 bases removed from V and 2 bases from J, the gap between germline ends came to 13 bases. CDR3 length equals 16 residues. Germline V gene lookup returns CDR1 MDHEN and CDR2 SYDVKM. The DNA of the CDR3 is TGTGCCAGCAGTTTATGGGGTACAGGTTTAAACTATGGCTACACCTTC. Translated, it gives CASSLWGTGLNYGYTF.

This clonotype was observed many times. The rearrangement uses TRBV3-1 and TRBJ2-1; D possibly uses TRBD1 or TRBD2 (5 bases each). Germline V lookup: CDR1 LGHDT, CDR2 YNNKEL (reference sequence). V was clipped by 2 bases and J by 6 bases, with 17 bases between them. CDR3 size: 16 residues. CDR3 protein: CASSQIRSPGTNEQFF. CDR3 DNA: TGTGCCAGCAGCCAAATCCGCTCACCGGGGACCAATGAGCAGTTCTTC.

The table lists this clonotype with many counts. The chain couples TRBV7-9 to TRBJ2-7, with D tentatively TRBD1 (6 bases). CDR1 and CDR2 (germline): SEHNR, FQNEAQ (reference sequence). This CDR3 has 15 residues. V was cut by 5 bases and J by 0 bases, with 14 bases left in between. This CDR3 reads CASSGRDTGSYEQYF. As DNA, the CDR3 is TGTGCCAGCAGCGGAAGGGACACCGGCTCCTACGAGCAGTACTTC. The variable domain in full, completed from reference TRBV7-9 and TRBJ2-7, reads DTGVSQNPRHKITKRGQNVTFRCDPISEHNRLYWYRQTLGQGPEFLTYFQNEAQLEKSRLLSDRFSAERPKGSFSTLEIQRTEQGDSAMYLCASSGRDTGSYEQYFGPGTRLTVT.

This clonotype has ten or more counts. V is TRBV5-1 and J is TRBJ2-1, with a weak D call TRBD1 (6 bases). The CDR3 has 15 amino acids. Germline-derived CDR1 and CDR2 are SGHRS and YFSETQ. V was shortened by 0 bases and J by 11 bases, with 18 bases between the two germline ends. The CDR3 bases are TGCGCCAGCAGCTTGGAATTAATTCCGGGGACAAAGCAGTTCTTC. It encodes CASSLELIPGTKQFF.

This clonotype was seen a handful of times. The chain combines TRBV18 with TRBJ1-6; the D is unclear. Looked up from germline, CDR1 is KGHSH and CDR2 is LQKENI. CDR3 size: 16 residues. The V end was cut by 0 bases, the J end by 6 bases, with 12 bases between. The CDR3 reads CASSPPAWASNSPLHF. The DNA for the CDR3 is TGTGCCAGCTCACCACCGGCCTGGGCAAGTAATTCACCCCTCCACTTT.